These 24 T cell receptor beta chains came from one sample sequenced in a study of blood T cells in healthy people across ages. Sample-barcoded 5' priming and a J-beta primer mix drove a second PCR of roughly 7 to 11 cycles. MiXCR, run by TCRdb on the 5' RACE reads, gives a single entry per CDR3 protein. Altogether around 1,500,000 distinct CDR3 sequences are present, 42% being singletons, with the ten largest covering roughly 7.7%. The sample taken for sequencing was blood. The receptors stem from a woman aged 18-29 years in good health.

CDR3 DNA: TGCGCCAGCAGCCAAAGGACAGAGCGAAACGGGGCTGAAGCTTTCTTT. It codes for CASSQRTERNGAEAFF. This chain connects TRBV4-1 to TRBJ1-1, with a tentative D call TRBD1 (6 bases). Deletions cut 2 bases from V and 6 bases from J, with 19 bases between. This CDR3 spans 16 amino acids. The germline gives CDR1 MGHRA, CDR2 YSYEKL.

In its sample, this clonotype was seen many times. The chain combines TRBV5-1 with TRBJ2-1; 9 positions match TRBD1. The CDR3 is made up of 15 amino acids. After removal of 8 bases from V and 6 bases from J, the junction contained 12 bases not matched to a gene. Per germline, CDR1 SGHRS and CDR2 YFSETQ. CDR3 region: CASTTPGQGFNEQFF. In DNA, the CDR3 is TGCGCCAGTACAACACCGGGACAGGGTTTCAATGAGCAGTTCTTC.

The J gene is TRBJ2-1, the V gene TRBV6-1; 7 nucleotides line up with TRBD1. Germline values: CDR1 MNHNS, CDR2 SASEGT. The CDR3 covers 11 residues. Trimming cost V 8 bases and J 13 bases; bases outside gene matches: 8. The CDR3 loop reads CASDSGQPQFF. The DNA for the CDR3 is TGTGCCAGCGACTCGGGACAGCCTCAGTTCTTC.

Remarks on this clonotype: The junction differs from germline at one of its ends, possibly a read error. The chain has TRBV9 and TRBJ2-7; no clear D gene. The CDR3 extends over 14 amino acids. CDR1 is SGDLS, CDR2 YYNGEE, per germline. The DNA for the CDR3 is TGTGCCAGCAGCGTAGTGGCTTCCTCCTGCGAGCAGTACTTC. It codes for CASSVVASSCEQYF.

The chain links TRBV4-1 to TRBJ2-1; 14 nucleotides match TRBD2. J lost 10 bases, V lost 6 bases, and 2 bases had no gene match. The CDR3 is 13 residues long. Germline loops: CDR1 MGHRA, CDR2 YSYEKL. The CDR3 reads CASRGLAGEEQFF. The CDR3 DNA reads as TGCGCCAGCAGGGGACTAGCGGGAGAGGAGCAGTTCTTC.

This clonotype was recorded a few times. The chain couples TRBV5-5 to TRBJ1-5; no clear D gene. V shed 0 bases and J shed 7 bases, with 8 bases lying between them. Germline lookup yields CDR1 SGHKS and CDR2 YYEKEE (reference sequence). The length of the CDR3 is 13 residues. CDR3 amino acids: CASSLAERQPQHF. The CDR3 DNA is TGTGCCAGCAGCTTGGCCGAGAGGCAGCCCCAGCATTTT.

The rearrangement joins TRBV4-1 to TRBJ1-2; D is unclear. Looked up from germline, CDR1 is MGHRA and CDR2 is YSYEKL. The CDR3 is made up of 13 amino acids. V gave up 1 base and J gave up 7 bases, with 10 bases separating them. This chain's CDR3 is CASSQGSPFGYTF. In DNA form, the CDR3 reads TGCGCCAGCAGCCAAGGGTCCCCATTTGGCTACACCTTC.

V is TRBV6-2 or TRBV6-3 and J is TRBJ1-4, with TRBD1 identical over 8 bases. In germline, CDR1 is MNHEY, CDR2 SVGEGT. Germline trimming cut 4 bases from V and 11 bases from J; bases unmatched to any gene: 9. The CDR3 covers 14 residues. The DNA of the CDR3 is TGTGCCAGCAGTTCCGGGACAGGTAGTCGGAAACTGTTTTTT. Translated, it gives CASSSGTGSRKLFF.

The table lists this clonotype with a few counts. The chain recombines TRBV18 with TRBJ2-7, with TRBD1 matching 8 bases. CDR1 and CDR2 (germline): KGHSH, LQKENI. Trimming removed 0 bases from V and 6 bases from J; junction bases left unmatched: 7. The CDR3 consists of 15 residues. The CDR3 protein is CASSPPTGAIREQYF. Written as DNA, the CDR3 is TGTGCCAGCTCACCACCGACAGGGGCGATTCGCGAGCAGTACTTC. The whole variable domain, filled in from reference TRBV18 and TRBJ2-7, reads NAGVMQNPRHLVRRRGQEARLRCSPMKGHSHVYWYRQLPEEGLKFMVYLQKENIIDESGMPKERFSAEFPKEGPSILRIQQVVRGDSAAYFCASSPPTGAIREQYFGPGTRLTVT.

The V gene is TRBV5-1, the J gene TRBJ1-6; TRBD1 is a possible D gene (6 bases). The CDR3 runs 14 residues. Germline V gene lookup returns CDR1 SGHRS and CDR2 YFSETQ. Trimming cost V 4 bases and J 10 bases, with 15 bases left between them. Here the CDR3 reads CASSNTGSSSPLHF. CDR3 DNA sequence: TGCGCCAGCAGCAATACAGGGTCTTCATCACCCCTCCACTTT.

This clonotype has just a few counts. The CDR3 sequence is CASSQYSGSYEQYF. CDR3 in DNA: TGCGCCAGCAGCCAATATAGCGGGAGCTACGAGCAGTACTTC. The rearrangement uses TRBV4-1 and TRBJ2-7, with 9 bases aligning to TRBD2. V trimming: 2 bases; J trimming: 3 bases; junction bases outside the gene matches: 2. Germline V CDR1 and CDR2: MGHRA, YSYEKL. This CDR3 has 14 amino acids.

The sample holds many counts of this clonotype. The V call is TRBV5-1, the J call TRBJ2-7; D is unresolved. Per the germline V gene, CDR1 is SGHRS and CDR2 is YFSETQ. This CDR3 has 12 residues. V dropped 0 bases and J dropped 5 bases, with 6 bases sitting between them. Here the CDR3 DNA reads TGCGCCAGCAGCTTGGCCGGCGACGAGCAGTACTTC. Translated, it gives CASSLAGDEQYF.

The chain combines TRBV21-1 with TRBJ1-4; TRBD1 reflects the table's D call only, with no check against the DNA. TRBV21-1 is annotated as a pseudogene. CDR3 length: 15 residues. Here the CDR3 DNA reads TGTGCCAGCATCCGTCGAGACAGTCGGCAGGAAAAACTGTTTTTT. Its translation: CASIRRDSRQEKLFF.

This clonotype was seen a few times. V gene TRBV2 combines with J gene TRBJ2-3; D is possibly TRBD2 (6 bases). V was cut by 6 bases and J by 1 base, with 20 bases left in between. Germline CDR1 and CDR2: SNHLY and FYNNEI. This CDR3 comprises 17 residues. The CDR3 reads CASSKTGTSDRTDTQYF. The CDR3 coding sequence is TGTGCCAGCAGCAAGACCGGGACTTCAGACCGCACAGATACGCAGTATTTT.

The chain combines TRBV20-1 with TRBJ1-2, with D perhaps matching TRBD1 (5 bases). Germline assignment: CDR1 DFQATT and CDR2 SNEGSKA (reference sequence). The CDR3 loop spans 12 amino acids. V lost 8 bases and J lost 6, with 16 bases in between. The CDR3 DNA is TGCAGTACCCCAGGGTTGGATCATGGCTACACCTTC. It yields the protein CSTPGLDHGYTF.

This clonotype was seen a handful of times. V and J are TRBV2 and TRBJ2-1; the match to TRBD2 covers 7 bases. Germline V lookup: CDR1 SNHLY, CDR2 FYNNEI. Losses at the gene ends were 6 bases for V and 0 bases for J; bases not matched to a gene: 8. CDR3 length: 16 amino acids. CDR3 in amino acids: CASRQTSASSYNEQFF. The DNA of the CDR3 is TGTGCCAGCAGGCAAACTAGCGCTTCCTCCTACAATGAGCAGTTCTTC.

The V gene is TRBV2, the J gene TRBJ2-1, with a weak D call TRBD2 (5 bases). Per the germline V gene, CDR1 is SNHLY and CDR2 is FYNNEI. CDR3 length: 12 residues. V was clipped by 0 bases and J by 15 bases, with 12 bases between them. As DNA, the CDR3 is TGTGCCAGCAGTGAAGCGCCGGGGTATCGGTTCTTC. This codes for CASSEAPGYRFF.

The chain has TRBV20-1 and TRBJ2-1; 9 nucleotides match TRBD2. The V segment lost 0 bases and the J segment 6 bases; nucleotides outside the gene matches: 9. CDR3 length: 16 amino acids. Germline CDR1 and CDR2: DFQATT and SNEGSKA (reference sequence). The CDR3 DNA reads TGCAGTGCTAGAGATCTCGGTAGCGGGAGTGGCAATGAGCAGTTCTTC. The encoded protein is CSARDLGSGSGNEQFF.

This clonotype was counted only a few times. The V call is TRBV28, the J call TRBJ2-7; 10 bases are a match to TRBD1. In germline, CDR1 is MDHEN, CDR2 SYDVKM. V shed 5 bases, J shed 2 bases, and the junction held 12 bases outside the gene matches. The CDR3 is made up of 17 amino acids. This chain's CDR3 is CASSPLAGGQGPYEQYF. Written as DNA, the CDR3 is TGTGCCAGCAGTCCCCTCGCGGGGGGACAGGGGCCCTACGAGCAGTACTTC.

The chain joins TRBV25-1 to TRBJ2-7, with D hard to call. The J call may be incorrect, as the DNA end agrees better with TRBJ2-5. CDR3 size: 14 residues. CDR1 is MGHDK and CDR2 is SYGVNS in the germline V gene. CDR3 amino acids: CASSEVVGSETQYF. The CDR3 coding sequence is TGTGCCAGCAGTGAAGTAGTGGGGTCAGAGACCCAGTACTTC.

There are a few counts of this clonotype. CDR3 protein: CASSFAGSGEQYF. The CDR3 region has the DNA TGTGCCAGCAGTTTCGCAGGGAGTGGCGAGCAGTACTTC. The rearrangement uses TRBV27 and TRBJ2-5; D is possibly TRBD1 or TRBD2 (5 bases each). The end of the DNA fits TRBJ2-7 better, so the J call may be wrong. The CDR3 runs to 13 residues. The V gene's germline CDR1 is MNHEY and CDR2 SMNVEV (reference sequence).

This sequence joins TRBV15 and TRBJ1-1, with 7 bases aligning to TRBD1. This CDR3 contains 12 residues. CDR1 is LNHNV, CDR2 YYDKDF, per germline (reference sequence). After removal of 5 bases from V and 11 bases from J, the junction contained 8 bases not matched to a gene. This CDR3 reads CATSLQGRGAFF. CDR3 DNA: TGTGCCACCAGCCTACAGGGGCGCGGCGCTTTCTTT.

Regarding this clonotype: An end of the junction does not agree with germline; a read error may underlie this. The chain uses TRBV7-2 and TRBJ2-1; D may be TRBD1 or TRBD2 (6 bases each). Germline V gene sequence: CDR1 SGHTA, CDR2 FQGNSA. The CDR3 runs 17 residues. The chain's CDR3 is CASSLLSGALTYNGQFF. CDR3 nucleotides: TGTGCCAGCAGCTTATTGTCGGGGGCCCTAACGTACAATGGGCAGTTCTTC.

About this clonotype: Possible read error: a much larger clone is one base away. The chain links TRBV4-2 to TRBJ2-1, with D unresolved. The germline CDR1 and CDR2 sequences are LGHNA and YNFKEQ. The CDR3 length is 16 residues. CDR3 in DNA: TGTGCCAGCAGCCAAGAGCTGGAGAAAGCCTACAATGAGCTGTTCTTC. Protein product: CASSQELEKAYNELFF.